This T cell receptor (beta chain) was sequenced for a study of cytomegalovirus exposure and HLA in healthy donors. After removal of 4 bases from V and 2 bases from J, the junction contained 16 bases not matched to a gene. The germline gives CDR1 LGHNA, CDR2 YNFKEQ. There are 19 residues in the CDR3. Study outcomes and limitations: Rare TCR sequences dominated, though some public TCRs recurred in many donors.

All the people who gave samples were healthy bone marrow donors. As for this clone: The antigen remains undetermined.

With 60 Vbeta and 13 Jbeta primers, the PCR was carried out. The repertoire was sequenced with immunoSEQ multiplex PCR; TCRdb's copy has only in-frame clones and lacks some. Seen here are roughly 160,000 clones, about 75% observed once, and the top ten hold about 2.3%. The TCR was taken from a female donor in good health and CMV-seronegative. Source material: PBMCs. The gene calls are TRBV4-2 and TRBJ2-5, with 10 positions matching TRBD2. The CDR3 spells CASSPKGPSGGAIQETQYF. As DNA, the CDR3 is TGTGCCAGCAGCCCAAAAGGTCCTAGCGGGGGTGCTATTCAAGAGACCCAGTACTTC.